This TCR beta chain derives from a study of cytomegalovirus exposure and HLA in healthy donors. As for the study in general: In terms of ancestry, the Caucasian-associated cluster contained 81% of the 398 genotyped donors. Study-level findings and limits: Later on, a genetic analysis was performed. It linked a missense variant in DCLRE1C with V- and J-gene trimming of TCR beta. Judged likely to be a sequencing artifact was a cluster of highly shared sequence variants.

Points on this clone: Its antigen remains unidentified.

With 60 Vbeta and 13 Jbeta primers, the PCR was carried out. Produced via immunoSEQ multiplex PCR; TCRdb's table is partial and in-frame only. The sample holds 210,000 or so clones; 75% to 90% are singletons and the top ten take 1%. CDR3 length: 15 amino acids. V lost 5 bases to trimming and J lost 6 bases; unmatched junction nucleotides: 9. Looked up from germline, CDR1 is SEHNR and CDR2 is FQNEAQ (reference sequence). The chain links TRBV7-9 to TRBJ1-1; 10 nucleotides match TRBD1. Material: PBMCs. The source of this sequence is a woman under 30 in good health and CMV-seronegative. DNA of the CDR3: TGTGCCAGCAGCAACCGGACAGGGGGGACTTCTGAAGCTTTCTTT. Translated: CASSNRTGGTSEAFF.